The 25 T cell receptor beta chains below were found in one sample sequenced in a study of graft-versus-host responses after intestinal transplantation (dated by TCRdb to the early 2020s). Antigens for these TCRs are unknown. What this sample's time point label stands for: cells obtained before transplantation from donor or recipient. The library came from the immunoSEQ multiplex PCR assay. As stored in TCRdb, this immuneACCESS dataset retains in-frame rearrangements with V and J assigned. A fraction of the clones does not appear; measured against another copy, unresolved V genes explain less than half of the discrepancy, and the remainder lacks a known reason. This sample lists 65,000 to 100,000 clones; just under 95% were detected once. Of the sample, roughly 0.37% falls within the top ten clones. Sequenced here: unstimulated CD8+ T cells sorted from spleen or lymph node cells, sampled before transplant. The source is a human donor who was the organ donor for an intestinal transplant.

The V call is TRBV27, the J call TRBJ2-1; 9 bases are a match to TRBD2. V shed 5 bases, J shed 7 bases, and the junction held 6 bases outside the gene matches. CDR3 length equals 14 residues. Germline V gene lookup returns CDR1 MNHEY and CDR2 SMNVEV (reference sequence). The CDR3 nucleotides are TGTGCCAGCAGTACAAGCGGGGGGAATAATGAGCAGTTCTTC. Protein product: CASSTSGGNNEQFF.

The chain couples TRBV5-1 to TRBJ1-1, with TRBD1 matching over 7 bases. The CDR3 totals 14 residues. The junction had 2 bases not matched to a gene; V was cut back by 0 bases and J by 3 bases. CDR1 and CDR2 (germline): SGHRS, YFSETQ. Here the CDR3 reads CASSLEQGYTEAFF. For the CDR3, the DNA is TGCGCCAGCAGCTTGGAACAGGGGTACACTGAAGCTTTCTTT. The full variable domain, in which reference TRBV5-1 and TRBJ1-1 provide the parts outside the CDR3, is KAGVTQTPRYLIKTRGQQVTLSCSPISGHRSVSWYQQTPGQGLQFLFEYFSETQRNKGNFPGRFSGRQFSNSRSEMNVSTLELGDSALYLCASSLEQGYTEAFFGQGTRLTVV.

This rearrangement joins TRBV16 to TRBJ1-3; D is possibly TRBD1 (6 bases). V gave up 0 bases and J gave up 0 bases, with 15 bases separating them. This CDR3 is 18 amino acids long. Germline V gives CDR1 KGHSY, CDR2 FQNENV. The chain's CDR3 is CASSQSGVRGVSGNTIYF. The DNA of the CDR3 is TGTGCCAGCAGCCAATCCGGGGTCAGGGGAGTCTCTGGAAACACCATATATTTT.

V and J are TRBV11-1 and TRBJ2-5, with TRBD1 matching 9 bases. The V and J ends lost 1 base and 5 bases, in that order; junction bases with no gene match: 5. Germline V gene lookup returns CDR1 SGHAT and CDR2 FQDESV (reference sequence). The length of the CDR3 is 15 residues. CDR3 DNA sequence: TGTGCCAGCAGCTTAGGGACAGGGGACTCTGAGACCCAGTACTTC. Protein sequence: CASSLGTGDSETQYF.

The chain recombines TRBV19 with TRBJ1-6; D not resolved. The germline CDR1 and CDR2 sequences are LNHDA and SQIVND (reference sequence). The CDR3 contains 15 residues. Deletions cut 1 base from V and 10 bases from J, with 14 bases between. This chain's CDR3 is CASSIGVYGDSPLHF. The CDR3 nucleotides are TGTGCCAGTAGTATAGGAGTTTACGGAGACTCACCCCTCCACTTT.

The genes are TRBV27 and TRBJ2-1, with TRBD1 matching 8 bases. V was pared by 10 bases and J by 7 bases, with 6 bases of the junction left unmatched. CDR1 MNHEY and CDR2 SMNVEV come from the germline V gene (reference sequence). The CDR3 runs 12 residues. CDR3 coding DNA: TGTGCCACCGGGACAGGAGGGAATGAGCAGTTCTTC. As protein: CATGTGGNEQFF.

Only one count was recorded for this clone. CDR3 in DNA: TGCGCCAGCAGCCAAGGACCCGGGACATCTTATGGCTACACCTTC. Its translation is CASSQGPGTSYGYTF. V is TRBV4-3 and J is TRBJ1-2, with TRBD1 as a possible D gene (6 bases). The CDR3 has 15 residues. Trimming took 1 base from V and 5 from J, leaving 14 bases between them. The germline V gene has CDR1 LGHNA and CDR2 YSLEER.

This clone was seen only a few times. This chain connects TRBV2 to TRBJ1-2; 9 bases agree with TRBD1. Germline V CDR1 and CDR2: SNHLY, FYNNEI. V was clipped by 7 bases and J by 2 bases; unmatched bases: 5. The CDR3 is made up of 14 amino acids. CDR3 protein: CASTGQGNNYGYTF. CDR3 sequence (DNA): TGTGCCAGCACAGGACAGGGGAACAACTATGGCTACACCTTC. The full variable domain, its missing parts supplied by reference TRBV2 and TRBJ1-2, is EPEVTQTPSHQVTQMGQEVILRCVPISNHLYFYWYRQILGQKVEFLVSFYNNEISEKSEIFDDQFSVERPDGSNFTLKIRSTKLEDSAMYFCASTGQGNNYGYTFGSGTRLTVV.

This chain joins TRBV7-9 and TRBJ1-4, with a possible D match to TRBD1 (6 bases). The V end lost 3 bases, the J end lost 7 bases, and 9 bases lay between the germline ends. The CDR3 is 13 amino acids. Germline loops: CDR1 SEHNR, CDR2 FQNEAQ (reference sequence). DNA of the CDR3: TGTGCCAGCAGCTTGGGGGCCTCTGAAAAACTGTTTTTT. Its protein is CASSLGASEKLFF.

The chain joins TRBV4-3 to TRBJ2-1; 9 nucleotides align to TRBD2. The J segment lost 6 bases and the V segment lost 1 base, leaving 4 bases of the junction unmatched. CDR1 is LGHNA and CDR2 is YSLEER in the germline V gene. The CDR3 covers 15 residues. CDR3 loop: CASSQVRRGGNEQFF. CDR3 in DNA: TGCGCCAGCAGCCAAGTGAGGCGGGGGGGCAATGAGCAGTTCTTC.

The gene calls are TRBV4-2 and TRBJ2-7; 9 bases align to TRBD1. Germline V gene sequence: CDR1 LGHNA, CDR2 YNFKEQ. CDR3 size: 16 residues. V lost 0 bases, J lost 1 base, and 4 bases stayed unmatched. CDR3 DNA sequence: TGTGCCAGCAGCCAAGAGACCGGGACAGGGTCCTACGAGCAGTACTTC. Amino acid sequence: CASSQETGTGSYEQYF.

This sequence joins TRBV6-5 and TRBJ2-2; 11 bases map to TRBD2. J lost 4 bases, V lost 4 bases, and 5 bases had no gene match. The CDR3 is 16 amino acids. Germline CDR1 and CDR2: MNHEY and SVGAGI. CDR3 protein: CASSLGLAAATGELFF. The CDR3 nucleotides are TGTGCCAGCAGTTTGGGACTAGCGGCAGCCACCGGGGAGCTGTTTTTT.

The rearrangement joins TRBV6-1 to TRBJ1-2; D is possibly TRBD1 (5 bases). The CDR3 is 14 amino acids. Germline values: CDR1 MNHNS, CDR2 SASEGT. Deletions cut 4 bases from V and 0 bases from J, with 9 bases between. The CDR3 protein is CASSGREANYGYTF. The CDR3, as DNA: TGTGCCAGCAGTGGCAGGGAAGCTAACTATGGCTACACCTTC.

This clone was counted only a few times. The V and J genes are TRBV4-1 and TRBJ2-2; D is unclear. CDR3 length equals 15 residues. In germline, CDR1 is MGHRA, CDR2 YSYEKL. The V end lost 1 base, the J end lost 4 bases, and 10 bases lay between the germline ends. CDR3 amino acids: CASSQVSTFTGELFF. In nucleotides, the CDR3 is TGCGCCAGCAGCCAAGTCTCCACATTCACCGGGGAGCTGTTTTTT.

V and J are TRBV13 and TRBJ1-1, with TRBD1 matching over 8 bases. The V segment lost 0 bases and the J segment 7 bases; nucleotides outside the gene matches: 7. Germline loops: CDR1 PRHDT, CDR2 FYEKMQ (reference sequence). The CDR3 extends over 15 amino acids. Written as DNA, the CDR3 is TGTGCCAGCAGCTTAGGTGGACAGGGCGAAGGTGAAGCTTTCTTT. This encodes CASSLGGQGEGEAFF. Filled out from reference TRBV13 and TRBJ1-1, the complete variable domain reads AAGVIQSPRHLIKEKRETATLKCYPIPRHDTVYWYQQGPGQDPQFLISFYEKMQSDKGSIPDRFSAQQFSDYHSELNMSSLELGDSALYFCASSLGGQGEGEAFFGQGTRLTVV.

The chain has TRBV7-3 and TRBJ1-5; 10 nucleotides line up with TRBD1. CDR3 length: 19 residues. Germline CDR1 is SGHTA and CDR2 is FQGTGA. Trimming at V came to 5 bases and at J to 2 bases, leaving 15 bases not matched to a gene. DNA of the CDR3: TGTGCCAGCAGCCCCCCGGGACAGGGGAGAACTATAGGCAATCAGCCCCAGCATTTT. As protein: CASSPPGQGRTIGNQPQHF.

The chain couples TRBV27 to TRBJ2-7; 11 nucleotides agree with TRBD1. Germline V CDR1 and CDR2: MNHEY, SMNVEV (reference sequence). V gave up 5 bases and J gave up 2 bases; unmatched junction bases: 8. CDR3 length: 16 residues. CDR3 DNA sequence: TGTGCCAGCAGTCCCCTCGGACAGGGGGCGGCCTACGAGCAGTACTTC. Translated: CASSPLGQGAAYEQYF.

The gene calls are TRBV11-2 and TRBJ2-7; 9 nucleotides align to TRBD1. Looked up from germline, CDR1 is SGHAT and CDR2 is FQNNGV. CDR3 length equals 15 residues. Germline trimming cut 1 base from V and 2 bases from J; bases unmatched to any gene: 3. This CDR3 reads CASSLGTGATYEQYF. In DNA, the CDR3 is TGTGCCAGCAGCTTAGGGACAGGGGCAACCTACGAGCAGTACTTC.

V usage is TRBV6-1 and J usage is TRBJ2-4; 8 positions match TRBD1. V was clipped by 6 bases and J by 9 bases; unmatched bases: 7. Germline V gene data show CDR1 as MNHNS and CDR2 as SASEGT. This CDR3 has 13 amino acids. The CDR3 here is CASRSQTGAIQYF. The CDR3 bases are TGTGCCAGCAGATCCCAGACAGGGGCCATTCAGTACTTC.

This chain connects TRBV13 to TRBJ2-1; D is unresolved. Germline V CDR1 and CDR2: PRHDT, FYEKMQ (reference sequence). Trimming cost V 3 bases and J 8 bases, with 8 bases left between them. This CDR3 is 12 amino acids long. CDR3 bases: TGTGCCAGCAGCTTGTGGCGGCATGAGCAGTTCTTC. Its protein product is CASSLWRHEQFF.

J is TRBJ1-5 and V is TRBV4-1; 7 bases line up with TRBD1. Germline lookup yields CDR1 MGHRA and CDR2 YSYEKL. The ends lost 0 bases at V and 7 bases at J; junction bases unmatched: 3. This CDR3 is built from 14 residues. CDR3 coding DNA: TGCGCCAGCAGCCAAGATCGAGGGGGCCAGCCCCAGCATTTT. Translation: CASSQDRGGQPQHF.

This clone was seen only once. The chain uses TRBV29-1 and TRBJ2-5; 9 bases agree with TRBD1. Germline CDR1 and CDR2: SQVTM and ANQGSEA. V lost 7 bases to trimming and J lost 2 bases; unmatched junction nucleotides: 5. The CDR3 totals 13 residues. The CDR3: CSGTGGEQETQYF. CDR3 sequence (DNA): TGCAGCGGCACAGGGGGCGAACAAGAGACCCAGTACTTC.

The V and J genes are TRBV27 and TRBJ2-7; 12 bases line up with TRBD1. Trimming took 3 bases from V and 4 from J; bases not matched to a gene: 4. Germline-derived CDR1 and CDR2 are MNHEY and SMNVEV (reference sequence). This CDR3 spans 15 amino acids. CDR3 in amino acids: CASSFGTGGGYEQYF. DNA for the CDR3: TGTGCCAGCAGTTTTGGGACAGGGGGCGGGTACGAGCAGTACTTC.

V is TRBV6-5 and J is TRBJ1-1, with 9 bases fitting TRBD1. The CDR3 spans 14 residues. V lost 2 bases and J lost 5; bases outside the gene matches: 3. In germline, CDR1 is MNHEY, CDR2 SVGAGI. For the CDR3, the DNA is TGTGCCAGCAGTTACCAGGACAGGGGTACTGAAGCTTTCTTT. Protein product: CASSYQDRGTEAFF.

CDR3 in amino acids: CASSHQPTGLRSEAFF. In DNA, the CDR3 is TGTGCCAGCAGCCACCAACCGACAGGGCTTAGGAGTGAAGCTTTCTTT. The rearrangement joins TRBV13 to TRBJ1-1; TRBD1 matches at 7 bases. This CDR3 contains 16 residues. The V and J ends lost 5 bases and 7 bases, in that order; junction bases with no gene match: 16. CDR1 is PRHDT, CDR2 FYEKMQ, per germline (reference sequence).